Presented here are 5 T cell receptor beta chains from one specimen sequenced in a study of blood T cell repertoires in COVID-19. Repertoires were generated with immunoSEQ multiplex PCR, while TCRdb's copy carries only in-frame clones and drops some. This sample has approximately 70,000 clones; approximately 91% occur once, and the top ten carry approximately 14%. The sequenced sample consisted of peripheral blood. The receptors here all came from a human donor with active COVID-19. The donor label of this sample is uncertain.

This clone was observed once. The chain uses TRBV5-1 and TRBJ2-7; 10 bases align to TRBD1. The CDR3 extends over 15 amino acids. Trimming at V came to 0 bases and at J to 5 bases, leaving 5 bases not matched to a gene. CDR1 is SGHRS and CDR2 is YFSETQ in the germline V gene. DNA of the CDR3: TGCGCCAGCAGCTTGGCGGGACAGGGGATCCACGAGCAGTACTTC. Its protein is CASSLAGQGIHEQYF. Full variable domain (missing parts from reference TRBV5-1 and TRBJ2-7): KAGVTQTPRYLIKTRGQQVTLSCSPISGHRSVSWYQQTPGQGLQFLFEYFSETQRNKGNFPGRFSGRQFSNSRSEMNVSTLELGDSALYLCASSLAGQGIHEQYFGPGTRLTVT.

The genes are TRBV28 and TRBJ1-2; D is undetermined. Germline V gene sequence: CDR1 MDHEN, CDR2 SYDVKM. V shed 6 bases and J shed 5 bases, with 13 bases lying between them. This CDR3 is 13 amino acids long. CDR3: CASRKPTDYGYTF. The CDR3 DNA reads TGTGCCAGCAGGAAGCCCACAGATTATGGCTACACCTTC.

CDR3: CASSLTGEETQYF. The CDR3 bases are TGTGCCAGCAGCCTCACAGGGGAAGAGACCCAGTACTTC. V and J are TRBV7-3 and TRBJ2-5, with TRBD1 matching 7 bases. J lost 3 bases, V lost 5 bases, and 3 bases had no gene match. The CDR3 runs to 13 residues. CDR1 and CDR2 from the germline V gene are SGHTA and FQGTGA.

The chain uses TRBV7-2 and TRBJ2-1; 11 bases line up with TRBD2. The CDR3 sequence is 16 residues long. Germline lookup yields CDR1 SGHTA and CDR2 FQGNSA. With 2 bases clipped from V and 3 bases from J, the junction kept 3 bases outside the gene matches. DNA for the CDR3: TGTGCCAGCAGCTTAACTAGCGGGAGCCTCTACAATGAGCAGTTCTTC. Translating gives CASSLTSGSLYNEQFF.

The V call is TRBV12-3 or TRBV12-4, the J call TRBJ1-2, with D maybe TRBD1 (5 bases). The CDR3 totals 13 residues. Trimming left V 7 bases short and J 7 bases short, with 16 bases between. Here the CDR3 DNA reads TGTGCCAGCAAACCGCGACAGTCCGGTGGCTACACCTTC. Translated: CASKPRQSGGYTF.